Reported below is one TCR beta chain. Its target is unknown. With a J-beta primer mix and a sample-barcoded 5' primer, a second PCR ran 7 to 11 cycles. Tagging of each cDNA molecule was performed by a template-switch adaptor with 12 random nucleotides. MiXCR, applied by TCRdb to the 5' RACE reads, yields one record per CDR3 protein. Of about 1.8 million distinct CDR3 sequences listed, approximately 50% were seen once; the top ten hold about 2.1%. The entry originates in a study of blood T cells in healthy people across ages. Study conclusions and caveats: Getting older went along with TCR beta diversity per million T cells dropping roughly linearly. Diversity estimates drawn from one million T cells were deemed underestimates. Naive CD4+ cells and diversity were both higher in long-lived donors than in aged donors.

This CDR3 comprises 12 residues. Trimming cost V 2 bases and J 13 bases; bases outside gene matches: 6. CDR1 is MDHEN and CDR2 is SYDVKM in the germline V gene. The sample was blood. The gene calls are TRBV28 and TRBJ2-5; 8 bases match TRBD1. This clonotype was sampled from a woman in her 40s in good health. This CDR3 reads CASSLGQGGWYF. The CDR3 DNA sequence: TGTGCCAGCAGTTTAGGACAGGGTGGTTGGTACTTC.